This T cell receptor beta chain stems from a study of T-cell reconstitution after alpha-beta-depleted transplantation in children. V gave up 3 bases and J gave up 1 base; unmatched junction bases: 9. The CDR3 runs to 18 residues. This clonotype was seen many times. Construction of the TCRbeta library involved unique molecular identifiers. TCRdb itself ran the PCR reads through MiXCR, one entry per CDR3 protein. The data show about 460,000 distinct CDR3 sequences, around 12% seen once. This specimen was PBMCs from the stem cell graft donor, taken from the stem cell graft. The clonotype originates from a human donor who donated a stem cell graft to a child with combined immunodeficiency. This chain links TRBV12-3 or TRBV12-4 with TRBJ2-3, with 11 nucleotides matching TRBD2. The CDR3 spells CASSFPSGGTAGTDTQYF. The CDR3, as DNA: TGTGCCAGCAGTTTCCCTAGCGGGGGGACCGCGGGCACAGATACGCAGTATTTT.